Detailed here is one T cell receptor (beta chain). Its antigen is still unknown. The sample comes from a study of OX40 agonist ivuxolimab in advanced cancers. Overall study: Of mixed ages from about 20 to 85 and averaging around 60 years, the group was over 80% male. A history of anti-PD-1, anti-PD-L1 or anti-CTLA-4 therapy was acceptable, and about 37% had some.

The study sampled blood at baseline, cycle 4 day 1, and cycle 7 day 1. This table comes from immunoSEQ multiplex PCR, and its TCRdb copy is limited to in-frame clones, with some not included. The sample holds 90,000 to 130,000 clones, around 90% seen once. Study-level findings and limits: Clonal expansion was seen in CD4+ and CD8+ blood T cells by week 6 at 0.1 to 3.0 mg/kg.

Trimming took off 0 bases at V and 3 bases at J, with 10 bases between the two ends. The CDR3 is made up of 14 amino acids. Germline lookup yields CDR1 SGHRS and CDR2 YFSETQ. The TCR comes from an adult with an advanced solid tumor such as melanoma, head and neck, liver or kidney cancer. The sample in question was CD4+ or CD8+ T cells sorted from blood, obtained in a trial of the OX40 agonist ivuxolimab. The chain couples TRBV5-1 to TRBJ2-7; no reliable D call. CDR3 DNA sequence: TGCGCCAGCAGCTTGGCCCGGGCCAACTACGAGCAGTACTTC. It translates to CASSLARANYEQYF.